This TCR beta chain was captured by sequencing in a study of blood T cell repertoires in COVID-19. Study-wide context: From T cells, B-cell-depleted T cells, or PBMCs came the material, which was cDNA or gDNA.

Self-reported history from a screening survey and questionnaire set each donor's cohort. Germline V gene data show CDR1 as SGHAT and CDR2 as FQNNGV. The CDR3 contains 12 residues. Trimming shortened V by 3 bases and J by 6 bases, and 9 bases separated the two germline ends. The repertoire was sequenced with immunoSEQ multiplex PCR; TCRdb's copy has only in-frame clones and lacks some. The sample carries about 270,000 clones, approximately 88% recorded once. Source material: PBMCs or T cells enriched from blood (not recorded which). This sequence joins TRBV11-2 and TRBJ2-7; no clear D gene. The sequence derives from a woman aged 35 to 49 with acute COVID-19. This chain's CDR3 is CASSFFGGEQYV. The CDR3 region has the DNA TGTGCCAGCAGCTTTTTCGGCGGCGAGCAGTACGTC.